The entry that follows covers one T cell receptor (beta chain) sequence. The data were obtained in a study of blood T cell repertoires in COVID-19. The overall study: Samples taken during acute and convalescent COVID-19 were collected in the United States, Italy and Spain.

The CDR3 has 13 residues. V dropped 8 bases and J dropped 6; count of bases not matched to a gene: 4. CDR1 is WSHSY, CDR2 SAAADI, per germline. TCRdb's copy holds only in-frame clones and misses some; the assay was immunoSEQ multiplex PCR. Of about 72,000 clones in the sample, 86% were seen once. Material for sequencing was peripheral blood. The sequence was collected from a man younger than 45 with acute or convalescent COVID-19. The chain carries TRBV10-2 and TRBJ2-1, with 10 bases matching TRBD2. The CDR3 DNA is TGCGCCAGCCTAGCGGGAGTAGGCAATGAGCAGTTCTTC. Translation gives CASLAGVGNEQFF.